Below, 7 T cell receptor beta chains from the same sample are listed, as sequenced in a study of beta chain features in type 1 diabetes. The sequenced template was cDNA made from the entire isolated RNA. The assay was immunoSEQ multiplex PCR, and TCRdb's table has in-frame clones only and misses some. This table holds over 200,000 clones, 11% found once. General study results and limits: In all four CD4+ subsets, TCRB CDR3 length was significantly, moderately reduced in type 1 diabetes.

No antigen is known for these receptors. Source material: naive CD4+ T cells from blood. Receptors originate from a man aged 25-45 years with type 1 diabetes.

The chain couples TRBV28 to TRBJ2-3; no reliable D call. Trimming took off 6 bases at V and 0 bases at J, with 7 bases between the two ends. Germline V lookup: CDR1 MDHEN, CDR2 SYDVKM. This CDR3 comprises 13 residues. This chain's CDR3 is CASRNQSTDTQYF. The DNA for the CDR3 is TGTGCCAGCAGAAATCAAAGCACAGATACGCAGTATTTT.

This clone was recorded a few times. The chain joins TRBV29-1 to TRBJ2-5; TRBD1 agrees at 8 bases. Germline V gene lookup returns CDR1 SQVTM and CDR2 ANQGSEA. V lost 0 bases and J lost 2; bases outside the gene matches: 23. The length of the CDR3 is 21 residues. CDR3 amino acids: CSVEDWPPFLDREPSQETQYF. The CDR3 region has the DNA TGCAGCGTTGAAGATTGGCCCCCCTTTCTGGACAGGGAACCTTCACAAGAGACCCAGTACTTC.

The CDR3, as DNA: TGCGCCAGCAGCTTCTCAGGCGGGAGCAATCAGCCCCAGCATTTT. It translates to CASSFSGGSNQPQHF. The V call is TRBV5-1, the J call TRBJ1-5; D remains ambiguous. Germline CDR1 and CDR2: SGHRS and YFSETQ. V shed 2 bases and J shed 1 base, with 10 bases lying between them. The CDR3 is 15 amino acids.

V is TRBV10-3 and J is TRBJ2-5; D possibly corresponds to TRBD1 (6 bases). CDR3 length: 13 amino acids. Germline V gene lookup returns CDR1 ENHRY and CDR2 SYGVKD. V dropped 6 bases and J dropped 1 base, with 9 bases sitting between them. The CDR3 spells CAIRGTSQETQYF. The CDR3 DNA sequence: TGTGCCATCAGGGGGACAAGCCAAGAGACCCAGTACTTC.

V usage is TRBV5-1 and J usage is TRBJ1-1; 7 bases align to TRBD1. The CDR3 is 14 amino acids. In germline, CDR1 is SGHRS, CDR2 YFSETQ. V shed 1 base and J 5 bases; nucleotides not matched to a gene: 5. The DNA for the CDR3 is TGCGCCAGCAGCTTGACAGGGGAAGAAACTGAAGCTTTCTTT. This sequence encodes CASSLTGEETEAFF.

There are a few counts of this clone. This chain uses TRBV28 with TRBJ1-2, with D maybe TRBD1 (5 bases). The CDR3 contains 12 residues. With 7 bases removed from V and 6 bases from J, the gap between germline ends came to 12 bases. Germline lookup yields CDR1 MDHEN and CDR2 SYDVKM. CDR3 amino acids: CASIAQGNGYTF. CDR3 DNA sequence: TGTGCCAGCATTGCGCAGGGCAATGGCTACACCTTC.

The CDR3 DNA sequence: TGTGCCAGCAGCTTGGGTGGAGGGTATTACGAGCAGTACTTC. Its protein is CASSLGGGYYEQYF. This chain joins TRBV5-4 and TRBJ2-7; D may be TRBD2 (6 bases). V was cut by 0 bases and J by 4 bases, with 11 bases left in between. Germline CDR1 and CDR2: SGHNT and YYREEE (reference sequence). The CDR3 is made up of 14 amino acids.